This T cell receptor (beta chain) is from a study of early T cells in non-severe SARS-CoV-2 infection. Study details: Bulk RNA isolated from unsorted whole blood underwent sequencing; chains were not paired.

The germline gives CDR1 SQVTM, CDR2 ANQGSEA. This CDR3 region has 12 residues. V dropped 5 bases and J dropped 5 bases, with 13 bases sitting between them. Study-level findings and limits: Sequences matched to VDJdb favored anti-spike CD8 responses, while private and CD4 specificities were missed.

This clonotype was found a few times. Its matching antigen is unknown. The TCR library protocol was used to attach unique molecular identifiers. These identifiers were attached to individual cDNA molecules. TCRdb itself ran the 5' RACE reads through MiXCR, one entry per CDR3 protein. The table has roughly 64,000 distinct CDR3 sequences, about 10% seen once; the top ten hold 2.5% to 3.5%. The chain couples TRBV29-1 to TRBJ2-7; D uncertain. This material consisted of whole blood, taken at baseline. The sequence derives from an adult who was a healthcare worker with PCR-confirmed SARS-CoV-2 infection or an uninfected control (not recorded which). DNA of the CDR3: TGCAGCGTTCACTCGGGTCATGACGAGCAGTACTTC. Its translation is CSVHSGHDEQYF.